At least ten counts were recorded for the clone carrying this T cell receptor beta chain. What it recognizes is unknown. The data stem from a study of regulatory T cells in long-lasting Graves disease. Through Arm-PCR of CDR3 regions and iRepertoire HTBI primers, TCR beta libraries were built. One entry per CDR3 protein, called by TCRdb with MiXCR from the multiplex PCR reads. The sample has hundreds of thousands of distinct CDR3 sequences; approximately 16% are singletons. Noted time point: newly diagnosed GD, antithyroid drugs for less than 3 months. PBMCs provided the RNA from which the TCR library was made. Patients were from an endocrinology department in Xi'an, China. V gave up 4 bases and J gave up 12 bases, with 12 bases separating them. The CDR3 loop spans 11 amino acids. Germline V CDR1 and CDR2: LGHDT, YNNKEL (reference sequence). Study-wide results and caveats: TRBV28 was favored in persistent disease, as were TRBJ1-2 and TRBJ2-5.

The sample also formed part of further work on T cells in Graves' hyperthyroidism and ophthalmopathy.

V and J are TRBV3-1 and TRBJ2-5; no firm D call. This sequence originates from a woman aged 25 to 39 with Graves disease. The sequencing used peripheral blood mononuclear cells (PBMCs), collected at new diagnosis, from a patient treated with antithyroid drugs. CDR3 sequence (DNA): TGTGCCAGCAGCCTCGGGCCTTCTGAGTACTTC. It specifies CASSLGPSEYF.